One and the same sample provided the 23 T cell receptor beta chains below, sequenced in a study of T-cell reconstitution after alpha-beta-depleted transplantation in children. Using unique molecular identifiers, the investigators prepared the TCRbeta library. TCRdb called the PCR reads again in MiXCR, with one record for every CDR3 protein. The table records roughly 240,000 distinct CDR3 sequences, 8.2% of them present only once. Sequencing was performed on PBMCs, mostly from graft donor cells, taken 180 days after TCRalphabeta/CD19-depleted stem cell transplant. The receptors stem from a male patient between 10 and 17 years old who had a stem cell transplant for acute lymphoblastic leukemia, so the T cells may come from the graft donor.

This clonotype was seen repeatedly, ten times or more. The V call is TRBV28, the J call TRBJ1-1; D is perhaps TRBD1 (5 bases). CDR3 length: 12 amino acids. CDR1 is MDHEN, CDR2 SYDVKM, per germline. Trimming left V 4 bases short and J 8 bases short, with 11 bases between. The CDR3 DNA is TGTGCCAGCAGTTCCAGGGAAGTGGAAGCTTTCTTT. It is translated as CASSSREVEAFF.

This clonotype was picked up many times. The chain has TRBV19 and TRBJ1-1; D possibly corresponds to TRBD1 (5 bases). V lost 3 bases and J 6 bases, leaving 11 bases between the germline ends. Germline values: CDR1 LNHDA, CDR2 SQIVND (reference sequence). There are 13 residues in the CDR3. This chain's CDR3 is CASSIKGPPEAFF. As DNA, the CDR3 is TGTGCCAGTAGTATTAAGGGGCCCCCTGAAGCTTTCTTT.

Of note for this clonotype: With a much larger clone just one base away, this may be a read error. The chain recombines TRBV25-1 with TRBJ1-4; D possibly corresponds to TRBD1 (5 bases). The CDR3 spans 16 residues. Germline values: CDR1 MGHDK, CDR2 SYGVNS. DNA for the CDR3: TGTGCCAGCAGTGAATTATGGGGCCCCGGCGGGGAAAAACCGTTTTTT. It translates to CASSELWGPGGEKPFF.

This clonotype was seen a few times. The CDR3 protein is CASSQVPGRPYEQYF. The CDR3 nucleotides read TGCGCCAGCAGCCAAGTTCCGGGAAGGCCCTACGAGCAGTACTTC. The chain carries TRBV4-1 and TRBJ2-7; tentative D call: TRBD2 (5 bases). The germline gives CDR1 MGHRA, CDR2 YSYEKL. Deletions cut 1 base from V and 2 bases from J, with 12 bases between. The CDR3 totals 15 residues.

This clonotype was detected many times. The chain is built from TRBV3-1 and TRBJ2-2; the match to TRBD2 covers 8 bases. Germline-derived CDR1 and CDR2 are LGHDT and YNNKEL (reference sequence). The CDR3 has 16 residues. V shed 1 base and J 5 bases; nucleotides not matched to a gene: 6. The CDR3 region has the DNA TGTGCCAGCAGCCAAGGCAGCGGGAGAGGAACCGGGGAGCTGTTTTTT. Translation gives CASSQGSGRGTGELFF.

This clonotype was counted ten times or more. The rearrangement links TRBV5-6 to TRBJ1-4; D ambiguous. V lost 2 bases and J 0 bases, leaving 8 bases between the germline ends. The CDR3 has 15 amino acids. CDR1 SGHDT and CDR2 YYEEEE come from the germline V gene. CDR3 protein: CASSFRIATNEKLFF. CDR3 DNA: TGTGCCAGCAGCTTCAGAATTGCAACTAATGAAAAACTGTTTTTT. Filled out from reference TRBV5-6 and TRBJ1-4, the complete variable domain reads DAGVTQSPTHLIKTRGQQVTLRCSPKSGHDTVSWYQQALGQGPQFIFQYYEEEERQRGNFPDRFSGHQFPNYSSELNVNALLLGDSALYLCASSFRIATNEKLFFGSGTQLSVL.

The table lists this clonotype with a few counts. CDR3 DNA sequence: TGTGCCAGCCGGTACAGGGGGGTCACTGAAGCTTTCTTT. Its protein product is CASRYRGVTEAFF. This chain joins TRBV6-5 and TRBJ1-1; 8 bases line up with TRBD1. V was clipped by 8 bases and J by 4 bases; unmatched bases: 6. The CDR3 is 13 residues long. Per germline, CDR1 MNHEY and CDR2 SVGAGI.

This clonotype was counted ten times or more. The rearrangement joins TRBV6-5 to TRBJ1-2; possibly TRBD1 for D (6 bases). V lost 0 bases and J lost 10, with 12 bases in between. Per the germline V gene, CDR1 is MNHEY and CDR2 is SVGAGI. This CDR3 spans 13 amino acids. The DNA of the CDR3 is TGTGCCAGCAGTTACTCTCTCTGGGGGGCCTACACCTTC. This codes for CASSYSLWGAYTF.

This clonotype appeared many times. The chain has TRBV5-1 and TRBJ2-5; D is tentatively TRBD1 or TRBD2 (5 bases each). Germline V lookup: CDR1 SGHRS, CDR2 YFSETQ. Trimming removed 4 bases from V and 1 base from J, with 17 bases in between. The CDR3 spans 16 residues. CDR3 nucleotide sequence: TGCGCCAGCAGCCATGGGACCGCGGTTCTCCAAGAGACCCAGTACTTC. The encoded protein is CASSHGTAVLQETQYF.

This clonotype was seen at least ten times. The rearrangement uses TRBV9 and TRBJ2-1; 9 nucleotides match TRBD2. Per the germline V gene, CDR1 is SGDLS and CDR2 is YYNGEE. The CDR3 totals 15 residues. V lost 9 bases, J lost 3 bases, and 10 bases stayed unmatched. The CDR3 here is CATILDSGGYNEQFF. CDR3 sequence (DNA): TGTGCCACCATCCTCGATAGCGGGGGCTACAATGAGCAGTTCTTC.

The chain has TRBV6-5 and TRBJ2-1; 11 bases map to TRBD1. The CDR3 runs to 15 residues. Germline-derived CDR1 and CDR2 are MNHEY and SVGAGI. V was clipped by 8 bases and J by 7 bases; unmatched bases: 10. CDR3 in amino acids: CASGKRGTGGNEQFF. In DNA form, the CDR3 reads TGTGCCAGCGGAAAGAGGGGGACAGGGGGAAATGAGCAGTTCTTC.

Here the CDR3 DNA reads TGTGCCAGCAGCCTTACTAGCGGGAGTACGTTGAATGAGCAGTTCTTC. Its protein is CASSLTSGSTLNEQFF. This chain uses TRBV7-8 with TRBJ2-1; TRBD2 matches at 11 bases. Looked up from germline, CDR1 is SGHVS and CDR2 is FQNEAQ. J gave up 7 bases and V 5 bases, and 10 bases lay outside the gene matches. This CDR3 has 16 residues. Drawing the rest from reference TRBV7-8 and TRBJ2-1, the complete variable domain is GAGVSQSPRYKVAKRGQDVALRCDPISGHVSLFWYQQALGQGPEFLTYFQNEAQLDKSGLPSDRFFAERPEGSVSTLKIQRTQQEDSAVYLCASSLTSGSTLNEQFFGPGTRLTVL.

This clonotype was seen many times. The rearrangement joins TRBV7-2 to TRBJ2-1; 12 nucleotides align to TRBD2. The V and J ends lost 5 bases and 3 bases, in that order; junction bases with no gene match: 8. The germline V gene has CDR1 SGHTA and CDR2 FQGNSA. This CDR3 is built from 17 residues. The CDR3 protein is CASSPRLAGDLYNEQFF. As DNA, the CDR3 is TGTGCCAGCAGCCCTCGACTAGCGGGGGACCTCTACAATGAGCAGTTCTTC.

This clonotype was seen at least ten times. This sequence joins TRBV18 and TRBJ1-1, with a possible D match to TRBD1 (5 bases). CDR3 size: 12 residues. Germline V CDR1 and CDR2: KGHSH, LQKENI. Trimming removed 4 bases from V and 6 bases from J, with 9 bases in between. The CDR3: CASSQEGPEAFF. CDR3 nucleotides: TGTGCCAGCTCACAGGAGGGGCCTGAAGCTTTCTTT.

In regard to this clonotype: Since a much larger clone is just one base distant, this may be a read error. Here the CDR3 reads CASSQEEQGAKAQYF. The CDR3 DNA sequence: TGCGCCAGCAGCCAAGAAGAACAGGGGGCCAAGGCCCAGTACTTC. This chain uses TRBV4-1 with TRBJ2-5; 9 nucleotides line up with TRBD1. With 0 bases clipped from V and 9 bases from J, the junction kept 8 bases outside the gene matches. Germline loops: CDR1 MGHRA, CDR2 YSYEKL. The CDR3 contains 15 residues.

In its sample, this clonotype was seen many times. CDR3 sequence reads: CSVDSKTSALYNEQFF. In DNA form, the CDR3 reads TGCAGCGTTGATAGTAAGACTAGCGCCTTATACAATGAGCAGTTCTTC. The chain recombines TRBV29-1 with TRBJ2-1; 8 positions match TRBD2. With 3 bases clipped from V and 4 bases from J, the junction kept 11 bases outside the gene matches. Germline CDR1 and CDR2: SQVTM and ANQGSEA. The CDR3 totals 16 residues.

This clonotype was seen more than once but under ten times. This chain links TRBV19 with TRBJ1-1; D not resolved. In germline, CDR1 is LNHDA, CDR2 SQIVND (reference sequence). The CDR3 is made up of 14 amino acids. With 1 base removed from V and 0 bases from J, the gap between germline ends came to 6 bases. The CDR3: CASSIAVLNTEAFF. CDR3 DNA: TGTGCCAGTAGTATAGCTGTTCTGAACACTGAAGCTTTCTTT. The full variable domain, its missing parts supplied by reference TRBV19 and TRBJ1-1, is DGGITQSPKYLFRKEGQNVTLSCEQNLNHDAMYWYRQDPGQGLRLIYYSQIVNDFQKGDIAEGYSVSREKKESFPLTVTSAQKNPTAFYLCASSIAVLNTEAFFGQGTRLTVV.

This clonotype has a count of ten or more. This sequence joins TRBV27 and TRBJ2-2, with D perhaps assigned TRBD1 or TRBD2 (6 bases each). CDR1 is MNHEY, CDR2 SMNVEV, per germline (reference sequence). Trimming pared 6 bases from V and 8 bases from J, leaving 16 bases between. There are 14 residues in the CDR3. As DNA, the CDR3 is TGTGCCAGCAGGGGGGGCTCACTCAAAGGGGAGCTGTTTTTT. Residues: CASRGGSLKGELFF.

This clonotype was picked up many times. The chain is built from TRBV6-1 and TRBJ2-2, with D uncertain. This CDR3 comprises 13 residues. Trimming took off 6 bases at V and 0 bases at J, with 5 bases between the two ends. Looked up from germline, CDR1 is MNHNS and CDR2 is SASEGT. CDR3 residues: CASRWSNTGELFF. The CDR3 DNA reads TGTGCCAGCAGGTGGTCGAACACCGGGGAGCTGTTTTTT.

The sample holds many counts of this clonotype. V usage is TRBV20-1 and J usage is TRBJ2-7; 7 nucleotides agree with TRBD1. The J segment lost 3 bases and the V segment lost 6 bases, leaving 8 bases of the junction unmatched. CDR1 is DFQATT and CDR2 is SNEGSKA in the germline V gene (reference sequence). The CDR3 runs 13 residues. This chain's CDR3 is CSASLTGDYEQYF. The CDR3, as DNA: TGCAGTGCCAGCCTAACAGGGGACTACGAGCAGTACTTC.

In its sample, this clonotype was seen many times. The CDR3 spells CSVEFKGAPPYEQYF. The CDR3 nucleotides are TGCAGCGTTGAGTTTAAGGGGGCCCCCCCCTACGAGCAGTACTTC. The chain has TRBV29-1 and TRBJ2-7; 7 bases fit TRBD1. CDR1 and CDR2 (germline): SQVTM, ANQGSEA. V trimming: 3 bases; J trimming: 2 bases; junction bases outside the gene matches: 10. This CDR3 contains 15 residues.

This clonotype was seen at least ten times. The chain recombines TRBV19 with TRBJ2-3; TRBD2 agrees at 15 bases. Losses at the gene ends were 5 bases for V and 4 bases for J; bases not matched to a gene: 10. Per germline, CDR1 LNHDA and CDR2 SQIVND (reference sequence). The CDR3 contains 18 residues. The CDR3 DNA reads TGTGCCAGTAGTCCCGGACTAGCGGGAGGGCCGATTGCAGATACGCAGTATTTT. Protein: CASSPGLAGGPIADTQYF.

The table lists this clonotype with many counts. The chain employs TRBV12-3 or TRBV12-4 and TRBJ2-7; TRBD2 matches at 12 bases. CDR3 length: 17 residues. Unmatched junction bases numbered 4, after V lost 1 base and J lost 0 bases. In DNA, the CDR3 is TGTGCCAGCAGTTTAGAACGACTAGCGGGAGTCTCCTACGAGCAGTACTTC. As protein: CASSLERLAGVSYEQYF.